The table lists the clone carrying this T cell receptor (beta chain) with many counts. Its cognate antigen is unknown. The CDR3 totals 14 residues. The V end lost 5 bases, the J end lost 0 bases, and 9 bases lay between the germline ends. Germline assignment: CDR1 SGHRS and CDR2 YFSETQ. Synthesis of cDNA was carried out by template-switch 5'RACE. The reaction used 10-nucleotide random UMIs. The authors obtained over 200 million TCR-beta sequences from 15-18 subjects per sequencing run. In TCRdb, the 5' RACE reads were re-called with MiXCR into one record per CDR3 protein. The sample has 30,000 to 40,000 distinct CDR3 sequences, 3% to 4% seen once. This specimen comes from a study of neurological immune-mediated disorders. Points from the study as a whole: In HTLV-1-associated myelopathy, TCR clonal expansion was greatest, and in multiple sclerosis it was least, below healthy controls.

A total of 2 million PBMCs stored at -80 degrees C provided the unsorted libraries. Specimen: PBMCs. This chain connects TRBV5-1 to TRBJ2-1, with D uncertain. This TCR came from a man aged 25-45 years with multiple sclerosis. The CDR3 nucleotides are TGCGCCAGCAGTGGCAGAAGCTCCTACAATGAGCAGTTCTTC. Protein: CASSGRSSYNEQFF.